The 23 T cell receptor beta chains listed next were all sequenced from one sample in a study of T cell repertoires in ileal Crohn's disease. Here immunoSEQ multiplex PCR was the method, and the copy in TCRdb shows in-frame clones only, minus some. Among 13,000 to 15,000 clones, 70% to 90% were seen once, and the ten largest hold roughly 3.7%. Sequencing was performed on ileal tissue. These receptors originate from an adult with Crohn's disease.

The rearrangement uses TRBV7-3 and TRBJ2-5; D is uncertain. Trimming removed 0 bases from V and 1 base from J, with 9 bases in between. This CDR3 comprises 15 residues. Germline CDR1 is SGHTA and CDR2 is FQGTGA. As DNA, the CDR3 is TGTGCCAGCAGCTTAACGGGCTATACCCAAGAGACCCAGTACTTC. Residues: CASSLTGYTQETQYF.

The chain links TRBV11-3 to TRBJ2-1; TRBD2 agrees at 8 bases. The V gene end was trimmed by 4 bases and the J gene end by 4 bases; junction bases not matched to a gene: 3. The CDR3 loop spans 14 amino acids. In germline, CDR1 is SGHNT, CDR2 YENEEA. CDR3 DNA: TGTGCCAGCAGCTCACGGGAGGGGTACAATGAGCAGTTCTTC. Translating it yields CASSSREGYNEQFF.

This chain connects TRBV5-6 to TRBJ2-7; perhaps TRBD2 as D (6 bases). Between the trimmed V and J ends, which lost 7 bases and 3 bases, there was a span of 17 bases. The CDR3 loop spans 14 amino acids. Germline V gene data show CDR1 as SGHDT and CDR2 as YYEEEE. The CDR3 reads CASGRRGLVYEQYF. CDR3 nucleotide sequence: TGTGCCAGCGGACGACGGGGACTTGTCTACGAGCAGTACTTC.

The chain carries TRBV30 and TRBJ1-6; the D gene is possibly TRBD1 (6 bases). The germline V gene has CDR1 GTSNPN and CDR2 SVGIG (reference sequence). This CDR3 is built from 14 residues. V lost 2 bases to trimming and J lost 7 bases, with 12 bases between them. The CDR3: CAWSRGGLNSPLHF. CDR3 coding DNA: TGTGCCTGGAGTAGGGGGGGACTGAATTCACCCCTCCACTTT.

The CDR3 protein is CASSLLAGVLGEQFF. CDR3 in DNA: TGTGCCAGCAGCTTGTTAGCGGGGGTGCTTGGTGAGCAGTTCTTC. The genes are TRBV5-6 and TRBJ2-1; 9 nucleotides align to TRBD2. This CDR3 is 15 amino acids long. V gave up 1 base and J gave up 9 bases; unmatched junction bases: 8. Per germline, CDR1 SGHDT and CDR2 YYEEEE.

V gene TRBV10-3 combines with J gene TRBJ2-5; 8 nucleotides align to TRBD2. The tail of the sequence fits TRBJ2-7 better, so the J call may be wrong. CDR3 length: 15 amino acids. Per germline, CDR1 ENHRY and CDR2 SYGVKD. CDR3 region: CAISPAGASSYEQYF. Here the CDR3 DNA reads TGTGCCATCAGCCCAGCGGGGGCCAGCTCCTACGAGCAGTACTTC.

The chain combines TRBV28 with TRBJ2-3; 8 bases are shared with TRBD1. The CDR3 runs 15 residues. Germline values: CDR1 MDHEN, CDR2 SYDVKM. After removal of 6 bases from V and 1 base from J, the junction contained 6 bases not matched to a gene. The CDR3 DNA follows: TGTGCCAGCAGCCCAAAGACAGGGGGCACAGATACGCAGTATTTT. Protein sequence: CASSPKTGGTDTQYF.

This clone was counted a few times. The gene calls are TRBV7-7 and TRBJ2-7; TRBD2 agrees at 9 bases. Germline trimming cut 2 bases from V and 6 bases from J; bases unmatched to any gene: 5. CDR1 is SSHAT and CDR2 is FNYEAQ in the germline V gene (reference sequence). The CDR3 has 14 amino acids. The CDR3 nucleotides are TGTGCCAGCAGCTTAAGGGCTAGCGGGACCGAGCAGTACTTC. Translation: CASSLRASGTEQYF.

Only one count was recorded for this clone. J is TRBJ2-7 and V is TRBV4-3; 8 bases match TRBD2. The CDR3 contains 16 residues. Germline-derived CDR1 and CDR2 are LGHNA and YSLEER. Trimming cost V 2 bases and J 3 bases; bases outside gene matches: 9. For the CDR3, the DNA is TGCGCCAGCAGCCAACTTACGGGAGGGCAAGGCTACGAGCAGTACTTC. Its protein product is CASSQLTGGQGYEQYF.

This clone was seen a few times. V and J are TRBV6-5 and TRBJ1-1; no clear D gene. The germline CDR1 and CDR2 sequences are MNHEY and SVGAGI. The CDR3 covers 12 residues. The V end was cut by 5 bases, the J end by 3 bases, with 7 bases between. The CDR3: CASSQDYTEAFF. The DNA for the CDR3 is TGTGCCAGCAGTCAGGACTACACTGAAGCTTTCTTT.

The chain has TRBV2 and TRBJ2-2; 8 bases line up with TRBD1. V gave up 6 bases and J gave up 5 bases; unmatched junction bases: 8. CDR3 length: 15 amino acids. Germline CDR1 SNHLY, CDR2 FYNNEI. CDR3 DNA sequence: TGTGCCAGCAGGGGCGGACAGGGAGAAACCGGGGAGCTGTTTTTT. Its protein is CASRGGQGETGELFF.

This rearrangement joins TRBV30 to TRBJ1-2; 7 bases line up with TRBD1. This CDR3 spans 13 amino acids. Looked up from germline, CDR1 is GTSNPN and CDR2 is SVGIG (reference sequence). Trimming at V came to 1 base and at J to 3 bases, leaving 2 bases not matched to a gene. As DNA, the CDR3 is TGTGCCTGGAGTGGGGACAGTTACTATGGCTACACCTTC. Encoded protein: CAWSGDSYYGYTF.

The chain employs TRBV4-1 and TRBJ2-5, with 9 bases matching TRBD1. The CDR3 contains 14 residues. V gave up 3 bases and J gave up 4 bases; unmatched junction bases: 3. The germline V gene has CDR1 MGHRA and CDR2 YSYEKL. CDR3 bases: TGCGCCAGCAGCCATCCGGACAGGGGAGAGACCCAGTACTTC. Amino acids: CASSHPDRGETQYF.

The rearrangement joins TRBV19 to TRBJ2-6, with D possibly matching TRBD2 (6 bases). The CDR3 is 17 residues long. In germline, CDR1 is LNHDA, CDR2 SQIVND (reference sequence). The V end lost 5 bases, the J end lost 0 bases, and 14 bases lay between the germline ends. The CDR3 reads CASSLEGYHSGANVLTF. DNA of the CDR3: TGTGCCAGTAGTTTGGAGGGGTATCACTCTGGGGCCAACGTCCTGACTTTC.

The rearrangement joins TRBV7-2 to TRBJ2-3; 12 nucleotides line up with TRBD2. The CDR3 has 14 amino acids. CDR1 and CDR2 (germline): SGHTA, FQGNSA. The ends lost 2 bases at V and 6 bases at J; junction bases unmatched: 0. CDR3 amino acids: CASSLTSGRDTQYF. The CDR3 bases are TGTGCCAGCAGCTTAACTAGCGGGAGGGATACGCAGTATTTT.

The chain couples TRBV10-3 to TRBJ2-7, with TRBD2 matching over 15 bases. Trimming cost V 4 bases and J 0 bases; bases outside gene matches: 7. In germline, CDR1 is ENHRY, CDR2 SYGVKD. This CDR3 is built from 18 residues. The CDR3 bases are TGTGCCATCAGTGCCGGGACTAGCGGGGGGAAGAGCTCCTACGAGCAGTACTTC. Translating it yields CAISAGTSGGKSSYEQYF.

This CDR3 reads CASSLRLAGPSYEQYF. The CDR3 DNA reads as TGTGCCAGCAGCTTAAGACTAGCTGGCCCCTCCTACGAGCAGTACTTC. The chain carries TRBV7-3 and TRBJ2-7, with 7 positions matching TRBD2. J was trimmed by 0 bases and V by 1 base; bases with no gene match: 6. In germline, CDR1 is SGHTA, CDR2 FQGTGA. The length of the CDR3 is 16 residues.

The chain employs TRBV7-7 and TRBJ2-5; D gene unclear. Trimming took off 5 bases at V and 0 bases at J, with 4 bases between the two ends. In germline, CDR1 is SSHAT, CDR2 FNYEAQ (reference sequence). This CDR3 has 12 residues. Here the CDR3 reads CASSPDQETQYF. The CDR3 DNA is TGTGCCAGCAGCCCGGACCAAGAGACCCAGTACTTC. The whole variable domain, filled in from reference TRBV7-7 and TRBJ2-5, reads GAGVSQSPRYKVTKRGQDVTLRCDPISSHATLYWYQQALGQGPEFLTYFNYEAQPDKSGLPSDRFSAERPEGSISTLTIQRTEQRDSAMYRCASSPDQETQYFGPGTRLLVL.

The chain is built from TRBV19 and TRBJ1-1, with D uncertain. From germline, CDR1 is LNHDA and CDR2 SQIVND (reference sequence). This CDR3 contains 14 residues. V lost 4 bases and J 5 bases, leaving 14 bases between the germline ends. The CDR3 sequence: CASSTPGAGTEAFF. CDR3 DNA: TGTGCCAGTAGTACGCCGGGCGCGGGGACTGAAGCTTTCTTT. The whole variable domain, remainder taken from reference TRBV19 and TRBJ1-1, is DGGITQSPKYLFRKEGQNVTLSCEQNLNHDAMYWYRQDPGQGLRLIYYSQIVNDFQKGDIAEGYSVSREKKESFPLTVTSAQKNPTAFYLCASSTPGAGTEAFFGQGTRLTVV.

The J gene is TRBJ2-1, the V gene TRBV11-2, with D tentatively TRBD1 (5 bases). The CDR3 contains 18 residues. The V and J ends lost 1 base and 3 bases respectively, with 19 bases between them. From germline, CDR1 is SGHAT and CDR2 FQNNGV. In DNA, the CDR3 is TGTGCCAGCAGCTTAGGACAGATAATCCAAACCAACTACAATGAGCAGTTCTTC. Amino acids: CASSLGQIIQTNYNEQFF.

V and J are TRBV10-3 and TRBJ1-1; maybe TRBD1 (5 bases). This CDR3 has 14 amino acids. Trimming took 7 bases from V and 1 from J, leaving 13 bases between them. Germline values: CDR1 ENHRY, CDR2 SYGVKD. For the CDR3, the DNA is TGTGCCATCAAGGTCGGACAACAGAACACTGAAGCTTTCTTT. Its translation: CAIKVGQQNTEAFF.

The V gene is TRBV9, the J gene TRBJ2-3, with no clear D. This CDR3 has 16 residues. Trimming shortened V by 0 bases and J by 0 bases, and 11 bases separated the two germline ends. CDR1 is SGDLS and CDR2 is YYNGEE in the germline V gene. The CDR3 sequence: CASSVGWRTSTDTQYF. The CDR3 DNA is TGTGCCAGCAGCGTAGGATGGAGAACTAGCACAGATACGCAGTATTTT. The variable domain in full, with the rest retrieved from reference TRBV9 and TRBJ2-3, is DSGVTQTPKHLITATGQRVTLRCSPRSGDLSVYWYQQSLDQGLQFLIQYYNGEERAKGNILERFSAQQFPDLHSELNLSSLELGDSALYFCASSVGWRTSTDTQYFGPGTRLTVL.

The CDR3 DNA reads as TGTGCCAGCAGCTTAACGTTTACAGGGCCTAGTGGCTATGGCTACACCTTC. Translating gives CASSLTFTGPSGYGYTF. The chain links TRBV7-3 to TRBJ1-2, with D perhaps TRBD1 (6 bases). The germline gives CDR1 SGHTA, CDR2 FQGTGA. The CDR3 totals 17 residues. V gave up 0 bases and J gave up 4 bases, with 18 bases separating them.